The 22 T cell receptor beta chains in this list originate from one sample, sequenced in a study of read filtering for tumor transcriptome and immune sequencing (dated by TCRdb to the early 2020s). The sequencing machine was an Illumina HiSeq 4000. TCR libraries were constructed from roughly 0.4 ug RNA using the Immunoverse kit, and molecular barcoded adaptors covering alpha/delta and beta/gamma chains were employed. TCRdb itself trimmed the public reads at Q25 with fastp, ran MiXCR and retained productive beta chains. For every CDR3 protein sequence, its rows merge into one entry that carries the most common genes and DNA. Counted in this sample were tens of thousands of distinct CDR3 sequences; roughly 19% of them appeared once. The ten largest clones capture 15% of the sample. The specimen sequenced was a population of CD138-negative cells sorted from bone marrow. The cell subset or site label here, explained by the study, means: bone marrow mononuclear cells depleted of CD138+ plasma/myeloma cells by negative magnetic selection. The receptors shown here come from a donor at least 40 years old with multiple myeloma.

At least ten counts were recorded for this clonotype. This chain connects TRBV12-3 or TRBV12-4 to TRBJ2-1, with 8 bases aligning to TRBD2. The CDR3 runs to 15 residues. The V and J ends lost 6 bases and 7 bases, in that order; junction bases with no gene match: 11. The DNA of the CDR3 is TGTGCCAGCAGCCCAGCAGCGGGAGTTACGAATGAGCAGTTCTTC. This sequence encodes CASSPAAGVTNEQFF.

This clonotype appeared many times. The chain has TRBV19 and TRBJ1-5, with D maybe TRBD1 (5 bases). Germline V gene sequence: CDR1 LNHDA, CDR2 SQIVND (reference sequence). The CDR3 extends over 13 amino acids. V was clipped by 3 bases and J by 5 bases, with 8 bases between them. The CDR3 here is CASSMGLYQPQHF. CDR3 coding DNA: TGTGCCAGTAGTATGGGACTTTATCAGCCCCAGCATTTT.

This clonotype came up a few times. The rearrangement joins TRBV10-3 to TRBJ2-1; no definite D call. The CDR3 runs to 11 residues. V was clipped by 8 bases and J by 5 bases, with 7 bases between them. Per the germline V gene, CDR1 is ENHRY and CDR2 is SYGVKD. CDR3 coding DNA: TGTGCCATCGGATCTGACAATGAGCAGTTCTTC. Translated, it gives CAIGSDNEQFF.

In its sample, this clonotype was seen many times. The chain uses TRBV12-3 or TRBV12-4 and TRBJ1-5; no definite D call. The CDR3 is made up of 13 amino acids. The ends were cut back, 7 bases at V and 0 bases at J, with 7 bases in the middle. CDR3 residues: CASNERSNQPQHF. The CDR3 DNA reads TGTGCCAGCAATGAACGTAGCAATCAGCCCCAGCATTTT.

The chain has TRBV18 and TRBJ2-3, with TRBD1 identical over 7 bases. Germline-derived CDR1 and CDR2 are KGHSH and LQKENI. V was pared by 2 bases and J by 5 bases, with 4 bases of the junction left unmatched. This CDR3 comprises 14 residues. The CDR3: CASSPLQGEDTQYF. The CDR3 DNA is TGTGCCAGCTCACCATTGCAGGGGGAAGATACGCAGTATTTT.

This clonotype showed up many times. This sequence joins TRBV28 and TRBJ2-6; D unresolved. Trimming left V 5 bases short and J 4 bases short, with 9 bases between. This CDR3 is built from 14 residues. Per germline, CDR1 MDHEN and CDR2 SYDVKM. CDR3 coding DNA: TGTGCCAGCAGTATGGCCGTGGGGGCCAACGTCCTGACTTTC. Its translation is CASSMAVGANVLTF.

In this sample, this clonotype turned up many times. The rearrangement joins TRBV29-1 to TRBJ2-2, with D tentatively TRBD1 or TRBD2 (5 bases each). V lost 5 bases and J 6 bases, leaving 10 bases between the germline ends. Looked up from germline, CDR1 is SQVTM and CDR2 is ANQGSEA. The CDR3 runs to 12 residues. CDR3 residues: CSVYRGAGELFF. CDR3 coding DNA: TGCAGCGTTTACAGAGGGGCCGGGGAGCTGTTTTTT.

Note on this clonotype: One junction end disagrees with the germline gene, perhaps due to a read error. This rearrangement joins TRBV11-1 to TRBJ2-3, with D perhaps TRBD2 (5 bases). Germline CDR1 is SGHAT and CDR2 is FQDESV (reference sequence). The CDR3 covers 16 residues. The CDR3 spells CACSQTWGDYADTQYF. CDR3 DNA: TGTGCCTGCAGCCAAACCTGGGGTGACTACGCAGATACGCAGTATTTT.

This clonotype was recorded many times. A clone one base away is much larger, so this may be a read error. The chain combines TRBV29-1 with TRBJ1-1, with a possible D match to TRBD1 (6 bases). The CDR3 spans 12 residues. CDR1 and CDR2 from the germline V gene are SQVTM and ANQGSEA. The CDR3 bases are TGCAGCGCAGGAAAGGGGGACACTGAAGCTTCCTTT. Translating it yields CSAGKGDTEASF.

This clonotype was detected ten times or more. The CDR3 sequence is CASSLGGSYNSPLHF. CDR3 nucleotides: TGTGCCAGCAGTTTAGGAGGGTCCTATAATTCACCCCTCCACTTT. The chain uses TRBV12-3 or TRBV12-4 and TRBJ1-6, with D hard to call. V shed 1 base and J shed 1 base, with 5 bases lying between them. The CDR3 consists of 15 residues.

This clonotype was recorded many times. The CDR3 sequence is CASRYVGYEQYF. DNA of the CDR3: TGTGCCAGCAGATATGTCGGCTACGAGCAGTACTTC. The chain employs TRBV2 and TRBJ2-7; no reliable D call. Looked up from germline, CDR1 is SNHLY and CDR2 is FYNNEI. The CDR3 spans 12 residues. V lost 6 bases, J lost 3 bases, and 9 bases lay in between.

This clonotype came up a few times. This could be a read error, since a much larger clone is one nucleotide away. V gene TRBV29-1 combines with J gene TRBJ2-5; D is unresolved. Germline loops: CDR1 SQVTM, CDR2 ANQGSEA. The CDR3 is 12 amino acids. CDR3 nucleotides: TGCAGCGTTGACAGCCCCAAAGAGACCCAGCACTTC. Amino acid sequence: CSVDSPKETQHF.

Points on this clonotype: Just one base apart from a much larger clone, this may be a read error. This chain links TRBV12-3 or TRBV12-4 with TRBJ1-1; D gene ambiguous. This CDR3 is built from 14 residues. CDR3 protein: CASSSLLKGYEASF. DNA of the CDR3: TGTGCCAGCAGTTCCCTACTCAAGGGATATGAAGCTTCCTTT.

This clonotype appeared many times. This sequence joins TRBV7-2 and TRBJ1-4; D unclear. Trimming took 5 bases from V and 4 from J, leaving 11 bases between them. The germline CDR1 and CDR2 sequences are SGHTA and FQGNSA. The CDR3 is 14 residues long. Here the CDR3 reads CASSGGLINEKLFF. The CDR3 coding sequence is TGTGCCAGCAGCGGAGGACTGATTAATGAAAAACTGTTTTTT.

V and J are TRBV11-2 and TRBJ1-5; D remains ambiguous. Germline V CDR1 and CDR2: SGHAT, FQNNGV. The V end lost 5 bases, the J end lost 5 bases, and 13 bases lay between the germline ends. The CDR3 is 14 amino acids. The CDR3 nucleotides are TGTGCCAGCAGCCGGAACAGCTACCATCAGCCCCAGCATTTT. This gives the protein CASSRNSYHQPQHF.

Points on this clonotype: This sequence may be a read error, since a much larger clone differs from it by one base. The chain combines TRBV28 with TRBJ2-3; possibly TRBD1 for D (5 bases). The CDR3 spans 15 residues. Germline CDR1 and CDR2: MDHEN and SYDVKM. CDR3 DNA sequence: TGTGCCAGCAGATTCCCTCAGGGTAGCACAGCTACGCAGTATTTT. This sequence encodes CASRFPQGSTATQYF.

This clonotype was seen ten or more times. V gene TRBV5-4 combines with J gene TRBJ1-4; 9 bases align to TRBD1. V gave up 3 bases and J gave up 10 bases; unmatched junction bases: 13. Germline CDR1 is SGHNT and CDR2 is YYREEE (reference sequence). The CDR3 spans 16 residues. CDR3 nucleotides: TGTGCCAGCAGCTCCGATTCCGGGACAGGGTCGCGAAAACTGTTTTTT. Protein: CASSSDSGTGSRKLFF.

This chain uses TRBV2 with TRBJ2-1; D is ambiguous. The CDR3 is made up of 11 amino acids. V lost 2 bases and J 12 bases, leaving 8 bases between the germline ends. Germline V gene data show CDR1 as SNHLY and CDR2 as FYNNEI. This CDR3 reads CASSEWLGQFF. The CDR3 bases are TGTGCCAGCAGTGAATGGCTTGGGCAGTTCTTC. Using reference TRBV2 and TRBJ2-1 for the parts outside the CDR3, the full variable domain is EPEVTQTPSHQVTQMGQEVILRCVPISNHLYFYWYRQILGQKVEFLVSFYNNEISEKSEIFDDQFSVERPDGSNFTLKIRSTKLEDSAMYFCASSEWLGQFFGPGTRLTVL.

As to this clonotype: A read error is possible here, since a much larger clone lies one base away. The chain combines TRBV29-1 with TRBJ1-4; the match to TRBD1 covers 8 bases. The J call is in doubt because the DNA end fits TRBJ2-3 better. CDR3 length equals 16 residues. Germline CDR1 is SQVTM and CDR2 is ANQGSEA. The CDR3 DNA reads as TGCAGCGTTGAATCCCTCCAGTCTTATGGGACAGGTACGCAGTATTTT. Its translation: CSVESLQSYGTGTQYF.

There are a few counts of this clonotype. V and J are TRBV12-3 or TRBV12-4 and TRBJ2-6; D is unresolved. Trimming removed 6 bases at V and 1 base at J, with 4 bases between. The CDR3 totals 13 residues. The CDR3: CASRSSGANVLTF. CDR3 DNA sequence: TGTGCCAGCAGGTCTTCTGGGGCCAACGTCCTGACTTTC.

This chain uses TRBV5-1 with TRBJ2-7, with D perhaps matching TRBD2 (5 bases). CDR1 and CDR2 from the germline V gene are SGHRS and YFSETQ. This CDR3 region has 14 residues. Between the trimmed V and J ends, which lost 0 bases and 4 bases, there was a span of 11 bases. The CDR3 bases are TGCGCCAGCAGCTTGGGGGCCCGAGGGTACGAGCAGTACTTC. Protein sequence: CASSLGARGYEQYF.

This clonotype occurred many times. This chain joins TRBV20-1 and TRBJ2-7; 8 nucleotides agree with TRBD2. The CDR3 has 13 residues. Germline loops: CDR1 DFQATT, CDR2 SNEGSKA (reference sequence). J was trimmed by 4 bases and V by 4 bases; bases with no gene match: 6. The CDR3 sequence is CSATLAVGYEQYF. In nucleotides, the CDR3 is TGCAGTGCTACACTAGCGGTTGGGTACGAGCAGTACTTC.